The text below deals with one TCR beta chain. The data derive from a study of glioma-infiltrating T cells after dendritic cell vaccination. Method: immunoSEQ multiplex PCR; TCRdb's copy keeps in-frame clones and lacks some. The sample carries 95,000 or so clones, more than 70% recorded once. V shed 2 bases, J shed 5 bases, and the junction held 5 bases outside the gene matches. The CDR3 is 15 residues long. Germline lookup yields CDR1 SGHTA and CDR2 FQGNSA. Sample: blood, taken before dendritic cell vaccination. The sequence came from a human donor with glioblastoma. The chain carries TRBV7-2 and TRBJ2-2, with 7 bases that match TRBD1. The CDR3 loop is CASSLRSRGTGELFF. The CDR3 DNA reads TGTGCCAGCAGCTTAAGGAGCAGGGGGACCGGGGAGCTGTTTTTT. Full variable domain (remainder filled in from reference TRBV7-2 and TRBJ2-2): GAGVSQSPSNKVTEKGKDVELRCDPISGHTALYWYRQSLGQGLEFLIYFQGNSAPDKSGLPSDRFSAERTGGSVSTLTIQRTQQEDSAVYLCASSLRSRGTGELFFGEGSRLTVL.